Presented here are 31 T cell receptor beta chains from one specimen sequenced in a study of blood T cells in healthy people across ages (dated by TCRdb to the mid-2010s). The library was generated by 5' RACE. The sequencing machine was an Illumina HiSeq 2500. A second roughly 7 to 11 cycle PCR used a sample-barcoded 5' primer and a J-beta primer mix. TCRdb reran the public reads through fastp at Q25 and MiXCR, keeping productive beta chains. Identical CDR3 protein sequences are pooled into one entry, listed with their most common genes and DNA. The sample table contains about 670,000 distinct CDR3 sequences; only one count was recorded for about 50% of them. Roughly 14% of the sample is in the top ten clones. Sequences were obtained from blood. These receptor sequences come from a woman over 75 in good health.

This clonotype was detected a few times. With a much larger clone just one base away, this may be a read error. The V and J genes are TRBV4-3 and TRBJ2-1; the D is unclear. The DNA end lines up better with TRBJ2-7; the J call may be wrong. CDR3 length: 17 amino acids. Germline V gene sequence: CDR1 LGHNA, CDR2 YSLEER. CDR3 sequence: CASSQELGFSSYNEQYF. The CDR3 nucleotides read TGCGCCAGCAGCCAAGAGCTGGGCTTTAGCTCCTACAATGAGCAGTACTTC.

This clonotype has only a few counts. V is TRBV2 and J is TRBJ2-2; TRBD2 is a possible D gene (5 bases). The germline CDR1 and CDR2 sequences are SNHLY and FYNNEI. Trimming cost V 6 bases and J 7 bases, with 18 bases left between them. The CDR3 is 15 residues long. CDR3 in DNA: TGTGCCAGCAGGGAGGAGTTTCGTGGTAGCGGGGAGCTGTTTTTT. Its protein product is CASREEFRGSGELFF.

The chain uses TRBV29-1 and TRBJ2-2, with 10 positions matching TRBD2. V was clipped by 3 bases and J by 4 bases; unmatched bases: 11. The CDR3 is 17 residues long. The germline CDR1 and CDR2 sequences are SQVTM and ANQGSEA. The DNA of the CDR3 is TGCAGCGTTGAGAGGTCTAGCGGGAGACTCGGCACCGGGGAGCTGTTTTTT. Amino acid sequence: CSVERSSGRLGTGELFF.

V and J are TRBV15 and TRBJ2-7; 8 bases map to TRBD1. J gave up 4 bases and V 0 bases, and 8 bases lay outside the gene matches. Looked up from germline, CDR1 is LNHNV and CDR2 is YYDKDF (reference sequence). The CDR3 has 16 amino acids. The CDR3 sequence: CATSRDFETGAYEQYF. The CDR3 DNA sequence: TGTGCCACCAGCAGAGATTTTGAGACAGGGGCGTACGAGCAGTACTTC.

This clonotype showed up many times. A read error may be the cause here, since a much bigger clone is one base away. This chain joins TRBV6-5 and TRBJ2-5; D ambiguous. V was pared by 4 bases and J by 7 bases, with 13 bases between. This CDR3 comprises 13 residues. Germline V CDR1 and CDR2: MNHEY, SVGAGI. CDR3 in DNA: TGTGCCAGCAGTTGCAGACGGCCGGGGACCCAGTACTTC. It is translated as CASSCRRPGTQYF.

The V gene is TRBV12-3 or TRBV12-4, the J gene TRBJ1-1, with 7 positions matching TRBD1. V dropped 6 bases and J dropped 1; count of bases not matched to a gene: 2. The CDR3 spans 13 residues. The CDR3 DNA reads TGTGCCAGCAGGGGACAGCCGAACACTGAAGCTTTCTTT. Amino acid sequence: CASRGQPNTEAFF.

The chain joins TRBV11-2 to TRBJ2-5; D is unresolved. The V gene lost 5 bases and the J gene lost 1 base, with 14 bases spanning the gap. This CDR3 is built from 15 residues. Germline V gene lookup returns CDR1 SGHAT and CDR2 FQNNGV. This CDR3 reads CASSNSYGIQETQYF. In nucleotides, the CDR3 is TGTGCCAGCAGCAATAGTTACGGAATCCAAGAGACCCAGTACTTC.

A note on this clonotype: A much larger clone differs from this one at a single base, so this may be a read error. The chain uses TRBV7-9 and TRBJ2-3; 13 bases are shared with TRBD2. V lost 6 bases and J lost 6; bases outside the gene matches: 6. CDR3 length: 15 amino acids. The germline V gene has CDR1 SEHNR and CDR2 FQNEAQ (reference sequence). The CDR3 coding sequence is TGTGCCAGCAGTATTGGGACTAGCGGGACTGATACGCAGTATTTT. Its translation: CASSIGTSGTDTQYF. The full variable domain, completed using reference TRBV7-9 and TRBJ2-3, is DTGVSQNPRHKITKRGQNVTFRCDPISEHNRLYWYRQTLGQGPEFLTYFQNEAQLEKSRLLSDRFSAERPKGSFSTLEIQRTEQGDSAMYLCASSIGTSGTDTQYFGPGTRLTVL.

The chain is built from TRBV10-1 and TRBJ2-1, with 9 positions matching TRBD2. CDR1 is WNHNN and CDR2 is SYGVQD in the germline V gene (reference sequence). The V gene end was trimmed by 7 bases and the J gene end by 5 bases; junction bases not matched to a gene: 6. The CDR3 totals 14 residues. The CDR3 nucleotides are TGCGCCAGCAAAAGGACTAGCGCCGACAATGAGCAGTTCTTC. This codes for CASKRTSADNEQFF.

This chain uses TRBV29-1 with TRBJ2-4; perhaps TRBD2 as D (5 bases). TRBJ2-7 explains the end of the DNA better; the J call may be wrong. The germline V gene has CDR1 SQVTM and CDR2 ANQGSEA. The CDR3 is 12 residues long. CDR3 loop: CSGASRGNEQYF. The CDR3 region has the DNA TGCAGCGGGGCAAGCAGAGGGAACGAGCAGTACTTC.

This clonotype came up a few times. This clone may be a read error of a much larger clone one base away. V and J are TRBV6-5 and TRBJ1-2; 7 positions agree with TRBD1. The CDR3 covers 14 residues. CDR1 and CDR2 (germline): MNHEY, SVGAGI. CDR3 in amino acids: CAGRYSTGNYGYTF. In DNA, the CDR3 is TGTGCCGGCAGATACTCGACAGGGAACTATGGCTACACCTTC.

This clonotype appeared many times. V usage is TRBV28 and J usage is TRBJ2-1; D uncertain. Per the germline V gene, CDR1 is MDHEN and CDR2 is SYDVKM. V was trimmed by 2 bases and J by 7 bases, leaving 6 bases between them. CDR3 length: 12 residues. The CDR3 sequence: CASSLRRNEQFF. DNA of the CDR3: TGTGCCAGCAGTTTAAGAAGAAATGAGCAGTTCTTC.

The table lists this clonotype with many counts. DNA for the CDR3: TGTGCCAGCAGTGAATCCAAAAAGCTAGCGACAGCTATAGCCAAAAACATTCAGTACTTC. Its translation is CASSESKKLATAIAKNIQYF. The chain combines TRBV25-1 with TRBJ2-4; TRBD2 is a possible D gene (6 bases). Trimming removed 1 base at V and 0 bases at J, with 22 bases between. The CDR3 covers 20 residues. CDR1 and CDR2 from the germline V gene are MGHDK and SYGVNS.

The CDR3: CASSYQRVDYGYTF. The DNA of the CDR3 is TGTGCCAGCAGCTACCAGAGGGTTGACTATGGCTACACCTTC. The V gene is TRBV12-3 or TRBV12-4, the J gene TRBJ1-2, with D unresolved. There are 14 residues in the CDR3. The V and J ends lost 6 bases and 3 bases respectively, with 14 bases between them.

About this clonotype itself: Mismatch with germline at one junction end may stem from a read error. The chain recombines TRBV12-3 or TRBV12-4 with TRBJ1-1, with D maybe TRBD1 (5 bases). The CDR3 loop spans 16 amino acids. CDR3 region: CVSSLGRGVRNTEAFF. CDR3 in DNA: TGTGTCAGCAGTTTAGGGCGGGGGGTGAGGAATACTGAAGCTTTCTTT.

The rearrangement joins TRBV5-1 to TRBJ2-3; TRBD1 or TRBD2 may be the D gene (5 bases each). The CDR3 is made up of 15 amino acids. Trimming shortened V by 0 bases and J by 1 base, and 9 bases separated the two germline ends. CDR1 is SGHRS and CDR2 is YFSETQ in the germline V gene. The CDR3 nucleotides read TGCGCCAGCAGCTTGGATTGGGACGGCACAGATACGCAGTATTTT. Encoded protein: CASSLDWDGTDTQYF.

About this clonotype itself: A read error may explain this, as a much larger clone is one base away. V and J are TRBV9 and TRBJ1-2; 7 nucleotides agree with TRBD1. Trimming cost V 4 bases and J 6 bases; bases outside gene matches: 6. Germline CDR1 and CDR2: SGDLS and YYNGEE. The CDR3 consists of 13 residues. CDR3 loop: CASSFDRDHGYTF. The CDR3 nucleotides are TGTGCCAGCAGCTTCGACAGGGACCATGGCTACACCTTC.

The chain is built from TRBV6-2 or TRBV6-3 and TRBJ1-5; D is possibly TRBD1 (5 bases). Trimming removed 8 bases from V and 3 bases from J, with 11 bases in between. CDR1 and CDR2 from the germline V gene are MNHEY and SVGEGT. This CDR3 is 13 amino acids long. The chain's CDR3 is CASEGTHNQPQHF. In DNA, the CDR3 is TGTGCCAGCGAGGGGACTCACAATCAGCCCCAGCATTTT.

The chain combines TRBV20-1 with TRBJ2-3, with TRBD2 as a possible D gene (5 bases). The V and J ends lost 5 bases and 0 bases respectively, with 12 bases between them. CDR3 length: 14 residues. Germline CDR1 DFQATT, CDR2 SNEGSKA (reference sequence). The CDR3 sequence is CSAEYAGSTDTQYF. CDR3 nucleotides: TGCAGTGCTGAGTACGCGGGTAGCACAGATACGCAGTATTTT.

V gene TRBV29-1 combines with J gene TRBJ2-1, with D perhaps assigned TRBD1 or TRBD2 (7 bases each). Trimming left V 6 bases short and J 0 bases short, with 27 bases between. Germline V gene lookup returns CDR1 SQVTM and CDR2 ANQGSEA. This CDR3 is 19 amino acids long. CDR3 residues: CSVAPLGRDRQSSYNEQFF. The CDR3 nucleotides read TGCAGCGTCGCGCCCTTGGGGAGGGACAGACAGAGCTCCTACAATGAGCAGTTCTTC.

In its sample, this clonotype was seen a few times. This chain links TRBV2 with TRBJ2-1; D is possibly TRBD2 (6 bases). Trimming pared 10 bases from V and 9 bases from J, leaving 25 bases between. CDR3 length: 15 residues. The germline gives CDR1 SNHLY, CDR2 FYNNEI. CDR3 sequence (DNA): TGTGCCAACAGCATCTACTTAGCGGTTGGGGCTGAGCAGTTCTTC. Translating it yields CANSIYLAVGAEQFF.

The CDR3 DNA is TGTGCCAGCAGCTTTGATCCCGGGACAGGGGGGTCCTACGAGCAGTACTTC. It encodes CASSFDPGTGGSYEQYF. V and J are TRBV7-2 and TRBJ2-4; 11 bases map to TRBD1. Near its end, the DNA agrees better with TRBJ2-7, so the J call may be wrong. CDR1 is SGHTA and CDR2 is FQGNSA in the germline V gene. The CDR3 sequence is 17 residues long.

Turning to this clonotype: A much larger clone lies one base from this, so it may be a read error. The chain employs TRBV5-6 and TRBJ2-5; D possibly matches TRBD1 or TRBD2 (7 bases each). V lost 1 base to trimming and J lost 4 bases, with 14 bases between them. Germline V lookup: CDR1 SGHDT, CDR2 YYEEEE. The CDR3 length is 15 residues. The CDR3 nucleotides read TGTGCCAGCAGCTTGAGACCCAGGGGGGGAGAGACCCAGTACTTC. Translating it yields CASSLRPRGGETQYF.

This clonotype was seen repeatedly, ten times or more. The gene calls are TRBV6-1 and TRBJ2-1; TRBD2 matches 14 bases. Germline assignment: CDR1 MNHNS and CDR2 SASEGT. Losses at the gene ends were 10 bases for V and 7 bases for J; bases not matched to a gene: 3. There are 13 residues in the CDR3. CDR3 sequence reads: CATWTSGRNEQFF. For the CDR3, the DNA is TGTGCCACTTGGACTAGCGGGAGGAATGAGCAGTTCTTC.

This clonotype was seen ten or more times. The rearrangement joins TRBV29-1 to TRBJ2-5; D is undetermined. This CDR3 has 12 amino acids. V lost 6 bases, J lost 5 bases, and 13 bases lay in between. CDR1 and CDR2 (germline): SQVTM, ANQGSEA. CDR3 sequence: CSVSPGTETQYF. The CDR3 DNA sequence: TGCAGCGTCTCTCCGGGTACGGAGACCCAGTACTTC.

The V gene is TRBV27, the J gene TRBJ1-1; TRBD1 matches 7 bases. The V gene end was trimmed by 3 bases and the J gene end by 0 bases; junction bases not matched to a gene: 7. Germline V lookup: CDR1 MNHEY, CDR2 SMNVEV (reference sequence). The CDR3 spans 16 residues. CDR3 nucleotide sequence: TGTGCCAGCAGTTTTGCGGGGGGACAGCTGAACACTGAAGCTTTCTTT. This sequence encodes CASSFAGGQLNTEAFF.

A remark on this clonotype: Compared with germline, one end of the junction differs, possibly owing to a read error. The CDR3 region has the DNA TGTGCCGGCAGCCAGTCGGAATCCGGCAATCAGCCCCAGCATTTT. It specifies CAGSQSESGNQPQHF. The V gene is TRBV4-2, the J gene TRBJ1-5; D unresolved. Germline V gene sequence: CDR1 LGHNA, CDR2 YNFKEQ. The CDR3 covers 15 residues.

As to this clonotype: One junction end does not reproduce the germline sequence, and a read error may be involved. The CDR3 spells CSARTGTGVPYGDTF. The CDR3 DNA reads as TGCAGTGCTAGGACCGGGACAGGGGTTCCATATGGCGACACCTTC. This rearrangement joins TRBV20-1 to TRBJ1-2, with 10 bases that match TRBD1. CDR1 is DFQATT, CDR2 SNEGSKA, per germline (reference sequence). The CDR3 length is 15 residues.

In regard to this clonotype: A much larger clone differs by one base, so this may be a read error. V is TRBV28 and J is TRBJ2-5; D gene unclear. The germline V gene has CDR1 MDHEN and CDR2 SYDVKM. Trimming removed 5 bases from V and 5 bases from J, with 15 bases in between. The CDR3 contains 14 residues. The CDR3 DNA reads TGTGCCAGCAGTGTCCACGTATGGGCGGAGACCCAGTACTTC. Its translation: CASSVHVWAETQYF.

This clonotype was found once. The rearrangement uses TRBV20-1 and TRBJ2-7; D is ambiguous. Trimming removed 0 bases from V and 1 base from J, with 7 bases in between. The CDR3 has 13 residues. Germline V lookup: CDR1 DFQATT, CDR2 SNEGSKA (reference sequence). The CDR3, as DNA: TGCAGTGCTAGAGAGCCTGAGTCCTACGAGCAGTACTTC. It codes for CSAREPESYEQYF.

A few counts support this clonotype. The chain carries TRBV15 and TRBJ2-3, with 11 nucleotides matching TRBD2. The germline gives CDR1 LNHNV, CDR2 YYDKDF (reference sequence). The CDR3 extends over 17 amino acids. V was pared by 1 base and J by 4 bases, with 7 bases of the junction left unmatched. CDR3 amino acids: CATSRAGSSGGSDTQYF. The CDR3 coding sequence is TGTGCCACCAGCAGAGCTGGATCTAGCGGGGGGTCAGATACGCAGTATTTT.